This T cell receptor (beta chain) emerged from a study of blood T cell repertoires in COVID-19. Study-level background: Researchers got acute and convalescent COVID-19 samples from the United States, Italy and Spain. T cells, B-cell-depleted T cells, or PBMCs provided the cDNA or gDNA that served as material.

V was pared by 5 bases and J by 1 base, with 9 bases between. CDR1 is SGHRS and CDR2 is YFSETQ in the germline V gene. This CDR3 has 13 residues. Authors' analysis steps: Amplifying reference gene primers gave estimates of nucleated cell counts. The method was immunoSEQ multiplex PCR; TCRdb's version includes in-frame clones alone and lacks a portion of them. V, J and clone size are those of that table, while D and trimming were read from the DNA. The table records 200,000 to 250,000 clones, about 86% of them present only once. The sequencing input was peripheral blood. This chain connects TRBV5-1 to TRBJ1-1; no clear D gene. The clonotype comes from a woman younger than 45 who had recovered from COVID-19. CDR3 region: CASRGTANTEAFF. DNA of the CDR3: TGCGCCAGCAGAGGTACAGCGAACACTGAAGCTTTCTTT.